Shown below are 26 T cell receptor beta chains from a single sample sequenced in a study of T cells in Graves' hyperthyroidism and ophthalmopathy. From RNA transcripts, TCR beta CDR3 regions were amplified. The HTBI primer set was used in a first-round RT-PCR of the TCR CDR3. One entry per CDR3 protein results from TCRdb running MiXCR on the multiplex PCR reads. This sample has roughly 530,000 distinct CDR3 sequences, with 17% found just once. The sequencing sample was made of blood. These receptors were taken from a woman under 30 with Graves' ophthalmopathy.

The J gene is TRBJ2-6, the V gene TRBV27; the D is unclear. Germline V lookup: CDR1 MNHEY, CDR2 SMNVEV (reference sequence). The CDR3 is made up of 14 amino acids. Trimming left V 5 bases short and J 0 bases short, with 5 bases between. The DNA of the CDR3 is TGTGCCAGCAGTGCGAACTCTGGGGCCAACGTCCTGACTTTC. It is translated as CASSANSGANVLTF.

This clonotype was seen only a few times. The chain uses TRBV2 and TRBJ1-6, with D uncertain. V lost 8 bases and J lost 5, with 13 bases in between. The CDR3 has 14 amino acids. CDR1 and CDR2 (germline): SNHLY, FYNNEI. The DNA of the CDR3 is TGTGCCAGCGGATTATCAAAAAATAATTCACCCCTCCACTTT. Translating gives CASGLSKNNSPLHF.

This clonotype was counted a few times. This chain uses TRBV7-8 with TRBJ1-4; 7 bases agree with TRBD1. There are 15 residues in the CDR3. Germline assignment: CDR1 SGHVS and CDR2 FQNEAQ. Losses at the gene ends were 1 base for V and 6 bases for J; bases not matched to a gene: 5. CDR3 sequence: CASSLVYRGDEKLFF. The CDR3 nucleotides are TGTGCCAGCAGCTTAGTTTACAGGGGCGATGAAAAACTGTTTTTT.

The DNA for the CDR3 is TGTGCCACAGGGGATCTAGGGGCTCCCTACAATGAGCAGTTCTTC. This sequence encodes CATGDLGAPYNEQFF. This chain joins TRBV24-1 and TRBJ2-1; D is perhaps TRBD1 (5 bases). V lost 10 bases and J 2 bases, leaving 17 bases between the germline ends. This CDR3 spans 15 amino acids. Germline V lookup: CDR1 KGHDR, CDR2 SFDVKD.

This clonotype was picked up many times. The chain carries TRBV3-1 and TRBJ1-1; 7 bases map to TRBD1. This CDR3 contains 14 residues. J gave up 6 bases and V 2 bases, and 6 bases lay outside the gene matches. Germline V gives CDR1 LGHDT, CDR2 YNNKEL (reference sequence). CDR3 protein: CASSQNTGVAEAFF. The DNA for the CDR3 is TGTGCCAGCAGCCAAAACACAGGGGTGGCTGAAGCTTTCTTT.

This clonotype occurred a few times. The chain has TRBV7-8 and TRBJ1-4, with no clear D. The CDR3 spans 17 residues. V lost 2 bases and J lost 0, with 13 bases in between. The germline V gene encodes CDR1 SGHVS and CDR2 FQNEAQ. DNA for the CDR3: TGTGCCAGCAGCTTATTATTGGCGCCTGCAACTAATGAAAAACTGTTTTTT. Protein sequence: CASSLLLAPATNEKLFF.

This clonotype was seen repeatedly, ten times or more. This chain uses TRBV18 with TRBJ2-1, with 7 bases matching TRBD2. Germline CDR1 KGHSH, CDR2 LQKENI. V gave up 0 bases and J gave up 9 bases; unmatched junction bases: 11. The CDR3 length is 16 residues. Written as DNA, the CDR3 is TGTGCCAGCTCACCACCGACTAGCCCGAAAACCACTGAGCAGTTCTTC. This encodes CASSPPTSPKTTEQFF. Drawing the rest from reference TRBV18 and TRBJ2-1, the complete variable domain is NAGVMQNPRHLVRRRGQEARLRCSPMKGHSHVYWYRQLPEEGLKFMVYLQKENIIDESGMPKERFSAEFPKEGPSILRIQQVVRGDSAAYFCASSPPTSPKTTEQFFGPGTRLTVL.

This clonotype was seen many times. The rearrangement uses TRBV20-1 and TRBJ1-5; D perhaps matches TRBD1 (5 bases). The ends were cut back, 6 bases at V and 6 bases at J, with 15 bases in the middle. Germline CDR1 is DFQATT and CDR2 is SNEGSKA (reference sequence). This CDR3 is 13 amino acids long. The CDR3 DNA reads TGCAGTGCCCAAATAGGGGAGACTCAGCCCCAGCATTTT. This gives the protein CSAQIGETQPQHF.

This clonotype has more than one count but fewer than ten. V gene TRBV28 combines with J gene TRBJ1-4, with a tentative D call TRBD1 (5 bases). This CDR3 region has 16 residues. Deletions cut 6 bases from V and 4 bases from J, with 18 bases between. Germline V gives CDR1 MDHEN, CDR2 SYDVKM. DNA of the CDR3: TGTGCCAGCAGCCGAGGGGACGTTATCCTTAATGAAAAACTGTTTTTT. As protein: CASSRGDVILNEKLFF.

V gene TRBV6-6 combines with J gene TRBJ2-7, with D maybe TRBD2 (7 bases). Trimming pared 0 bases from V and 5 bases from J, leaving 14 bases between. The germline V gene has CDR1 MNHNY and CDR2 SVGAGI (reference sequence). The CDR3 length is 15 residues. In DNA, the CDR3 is TGTGCCAGCAGTTACTCCGAGGGGGGGCGCGACGAGCAGTACTTC. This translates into CASSYSEGGRDEQYF.

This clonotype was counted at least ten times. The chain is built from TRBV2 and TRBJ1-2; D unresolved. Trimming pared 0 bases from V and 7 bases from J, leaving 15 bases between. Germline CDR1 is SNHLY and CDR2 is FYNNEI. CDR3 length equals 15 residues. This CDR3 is CASSEAPDGRGGYTF. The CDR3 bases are TGTGCCAGCAGTGAAGCGCCCGACGGTCGGGGTGGCTACACCTTC.

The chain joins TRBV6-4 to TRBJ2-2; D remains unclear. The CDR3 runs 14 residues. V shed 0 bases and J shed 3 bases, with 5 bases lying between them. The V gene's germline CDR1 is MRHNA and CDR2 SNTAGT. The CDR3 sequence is CASSDSIHTGELFF. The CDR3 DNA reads TGTGCCAGCAGTGACTCGATTCACACCGGGGAGCTGTTTTTT.

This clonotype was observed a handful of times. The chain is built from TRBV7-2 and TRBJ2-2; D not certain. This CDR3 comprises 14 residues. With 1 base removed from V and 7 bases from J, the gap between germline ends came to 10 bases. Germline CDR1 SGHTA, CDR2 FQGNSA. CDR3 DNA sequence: TGTGCCAGCAGCTTAGGAACTATTGGCGGGGAGCTGTTTTTT. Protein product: CASSLGTIGGELFF. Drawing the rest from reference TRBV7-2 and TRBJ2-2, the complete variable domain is GAGVSQSPSNKVTEKGKDVELRCDPISGHTALYWYRQSLGQGLEFLIYFQGNSAPDKSGLPSDRFSAERTGGSVSTLTIQRTQQEDSAVYLCASSLGTIGGELFFGEGSRLTVL.

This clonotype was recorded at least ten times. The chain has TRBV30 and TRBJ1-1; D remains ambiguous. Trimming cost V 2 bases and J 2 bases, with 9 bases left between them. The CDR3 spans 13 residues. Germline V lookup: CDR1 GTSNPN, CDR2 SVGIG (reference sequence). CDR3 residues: CAWSLTENTEAFF. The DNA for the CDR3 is TGTGCCTGGAGTTTAACAGAAAACACTGAAGCTTTCTTT.

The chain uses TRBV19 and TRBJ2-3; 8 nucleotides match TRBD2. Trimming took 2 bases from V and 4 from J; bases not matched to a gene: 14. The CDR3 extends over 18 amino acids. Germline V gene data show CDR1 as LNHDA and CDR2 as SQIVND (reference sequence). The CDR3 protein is CASSIPAQRGITADTQYF. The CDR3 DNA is TGTGCCAGTAGTATACCCGCCCAGCGGGGGATTACCGCAGATACGCAGTATTTT.

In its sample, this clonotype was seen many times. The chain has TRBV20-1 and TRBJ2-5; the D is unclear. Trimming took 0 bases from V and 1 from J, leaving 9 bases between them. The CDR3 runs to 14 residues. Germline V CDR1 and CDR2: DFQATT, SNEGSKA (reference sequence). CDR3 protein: CSARDLDGQETQYF. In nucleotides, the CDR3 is TGCAGTGCTAGAGATTTGGACGGCCAAGAGACCCAGTACTTC.

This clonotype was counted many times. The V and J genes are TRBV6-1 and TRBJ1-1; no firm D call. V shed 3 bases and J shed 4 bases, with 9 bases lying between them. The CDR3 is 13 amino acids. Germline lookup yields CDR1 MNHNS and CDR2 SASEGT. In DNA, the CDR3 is TGTGCCAGCAGTGACAGGTTGGGCACTGAAGCTTTCTTT. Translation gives CASSDRLGTEAFF.

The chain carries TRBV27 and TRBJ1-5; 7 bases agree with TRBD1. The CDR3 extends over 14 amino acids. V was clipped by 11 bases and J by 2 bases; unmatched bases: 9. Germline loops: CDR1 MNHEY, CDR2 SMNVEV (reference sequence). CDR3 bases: TGTGCCGCAGGGGGGGGGTGGGGCAATCAGCCCCAGCATTTT. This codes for CAAGGGWGNQPQHF.

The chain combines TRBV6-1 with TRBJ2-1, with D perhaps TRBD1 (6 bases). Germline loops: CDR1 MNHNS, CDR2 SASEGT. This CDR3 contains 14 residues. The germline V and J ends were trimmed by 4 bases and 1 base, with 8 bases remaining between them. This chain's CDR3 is CASSARGSYNEQFF. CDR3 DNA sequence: TGTGCCAGCAGTGCGAGGGGGTCCTACAATGAGCAGTTCTTC.

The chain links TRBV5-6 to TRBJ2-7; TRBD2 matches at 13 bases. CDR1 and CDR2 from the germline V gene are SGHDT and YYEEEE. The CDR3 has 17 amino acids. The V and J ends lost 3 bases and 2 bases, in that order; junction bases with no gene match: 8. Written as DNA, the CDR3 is TGTGCCAGCAGCTATCGACTAGCGGGGGGTCGAACCTACGAGCAGTACTTC. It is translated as CASSYRLAGGRTYEQYF.

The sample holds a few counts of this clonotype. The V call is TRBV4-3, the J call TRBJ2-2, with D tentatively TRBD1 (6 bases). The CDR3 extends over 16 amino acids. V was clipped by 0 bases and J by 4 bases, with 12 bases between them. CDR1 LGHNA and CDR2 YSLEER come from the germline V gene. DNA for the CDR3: TGCGCCAGCAGCCAAGAATGGGGGCTGGGCACCGGGGAGCTGTTTTTT. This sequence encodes CASSQEWGLGTGELFF.

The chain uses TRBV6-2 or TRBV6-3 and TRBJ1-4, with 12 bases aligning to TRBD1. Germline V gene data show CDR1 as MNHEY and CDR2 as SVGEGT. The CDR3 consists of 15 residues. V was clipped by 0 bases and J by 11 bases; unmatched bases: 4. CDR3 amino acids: CASSYSGTGGTKLFF. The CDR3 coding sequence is TGTGCCAGCAGTTACTCGGGGACAGGGGGCACGAAACTGTTTTTT.

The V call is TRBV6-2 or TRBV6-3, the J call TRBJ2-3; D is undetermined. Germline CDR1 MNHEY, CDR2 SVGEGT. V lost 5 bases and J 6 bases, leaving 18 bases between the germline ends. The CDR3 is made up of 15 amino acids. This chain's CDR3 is CASSESRTLGDTQYF. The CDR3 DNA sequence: TGTGCCAGCAGTGAGTCGAGGACGCTGGGGGATACGCAGTATTTT.

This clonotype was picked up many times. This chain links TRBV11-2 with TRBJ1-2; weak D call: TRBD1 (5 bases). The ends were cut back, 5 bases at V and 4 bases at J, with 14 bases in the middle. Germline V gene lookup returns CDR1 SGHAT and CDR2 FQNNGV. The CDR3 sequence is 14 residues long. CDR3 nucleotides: TGTGCCAGCAGCCCAGACGGGGCCCTCTATGGCTACACCTTC. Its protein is CASSPDGALYGYTF.

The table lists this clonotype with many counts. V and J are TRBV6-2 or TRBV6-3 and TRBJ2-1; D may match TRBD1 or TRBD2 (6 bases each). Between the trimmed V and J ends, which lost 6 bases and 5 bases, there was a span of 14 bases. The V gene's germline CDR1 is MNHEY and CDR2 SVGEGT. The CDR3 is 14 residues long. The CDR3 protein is CASRDRGPNNEQFF. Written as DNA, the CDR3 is TGTGCCAGCAGGGATCGGGGGCCTAACAATGAGCAGTTCTTC.

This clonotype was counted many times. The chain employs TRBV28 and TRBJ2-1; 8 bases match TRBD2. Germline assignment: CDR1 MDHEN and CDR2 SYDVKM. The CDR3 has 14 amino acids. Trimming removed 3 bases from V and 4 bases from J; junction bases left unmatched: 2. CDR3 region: CASSLVAGYNEQFF. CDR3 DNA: TGTGCCAGCAGTTTGGTAGCGGGGTACAATGAGCAGTTCTTC.